Included here is one TCR beta chain sequence, with context. This record comes from a study of cytomegalovirus exposure and HLA in healthy donors. Researchers ran the PCR with 60 Vbeta and 13 Jbeta primers. The assay was immunoSEQ multiplex PCR, and TCRdb's table has in-frame clones only and misses some. The sample has under 150,000 clones, less than 80% seen once; the top ten hold roughly 10%. Germline-derived CDR1 and CDR2 are GTSNPN and SVGIG (reference sequence). The V segment lost 4 bases and the J segment 4 bases; nucleotides outside the gene matches: 3. This CDR3 has 13 amino acids. The source is a woman aged 40 to 50 in good health and CMV-seropositive. The specimen sequenced was PBMCs. This chain connects TRBV30 to TRBJ2-5; 10 nucleotides align to TRBD2. Here the CDR3 DNA reads TGTGCCTGGATCGTAGCGGGAGGAGAGACCCAGTACTTC. It encodes CAWIVAGGETQYF.